The next 20 T cell receptor beta chains were all read from a single sample in a study of low-dose radiotherapy and immunotherapy resistance in tumors (dated 2022 in TCRdb). Reading the label with the study, this specimen's time point is: before trial treatment. The listed sequencing device is Illumina HiSeq 2500. Superscript III and a set of TRAV- and TRBV-specific primers were used to synthesize first-strand cDNA, so that both TCRalpha and TCRbeta chains were covered. TCRs were amplified for approximately 20 PCR cycles with Phusion, using a constant-region primer paired with the adapter attached to the V primers. In-frame beta chains were kept once TCRdb had trimmed the public reads at Q25 with fastp and called clones with MiXCR. One record per CDR3 amino acid sequence lists the most common genes and DNA. This sample comprises fewer than 90,000 distinct CDR3 sequences, 15% to 20% of them detected only once. About 5.5% of the sample lies in the top ten.

The sample in question was PBMCs, obtained before treatment. The receptors were sampled from a male donor with prostate cancer.

This clonotype was counted many times. The chain is built from TRBV24-1 and TRBJ2-2; D unclear. Looked up from germline, CDR1 is KGHDR and CDR2 is SFDVKD. V lost 5 bases and J 4 bases, leaving 7 bases between the germline ends. The length of the CDR3 is 13 residues. As DNA, the CDR3 is TGTGCCACCAGTGCGTTAACCACCGGGGAGCTGTTTTTT. Encoded protein: CATSALTTGELFF.

This clonotype was recorded at least ten times. This rearrangement joins TRBV30 to TRBJ1-5; D is ambiguous. The CDR3 runs 15 residues. Germline CDR1 reads GTSNPN; CDR2 reads SVGIG (reference sequence). Between the trimmed V and J ends, which lost 0 bases and 3 bases, there was a span of 12 bases. The CDR3 reads CAWSVAGSPNQPQHF. The CDR3 region has the DNA TGTGCCTGGAGTGTAGCCGGCAGCCCCAATCAGCCCCAGCATTTT.

V is TRBV20-1 and J is TRBJ2-3; D not resolved. Deletions cut 8 bases from V and 6 bases from J, with 18 bases between. The length of the CDR3 is 13 residues. Germline V lookup: CDR1 DFQATT, CDR2 SNEGSKA (reference sequence). The CDR3 nucleotides are TGCAGTTCGTACGCACCCAACACTGATACGCAGTATTTT. Translation gives CSSYAPNTDTQYF.

This clonotype was detected ten times or more. The rearrangement links TRBV10-3 to TRBJ2-6; 7 bases agree with TRBD2. CDR1 and CDR2 (germline): ENHRY, SYGVKD. The CDR3 has 17 residues. V was pared by 0 bases and J by 3 bases, with 5 bases of the junction left unmatched. CDR3 region: CAISESTGGGGANVLTF. For the CDR3, the DNA is TGTGCCATCAGTGAGTCGACTGGGGGGGGTGGGGCCAACGTCCTGACTTTC.

This chain joins TRBV20-1 and TRBJ2-5, with D possibly being TRBD2 (6 bases). CDR1 DFQATT and CDR2 SNEGSKA come from the germline V gene (reference sequence). The CDR3 has 13 amino acids. The ends were cut back, 6 bases at V and 4 bases at J, with 15 bases in the middle. The CDR3 sequence is CSATPLARETQYF. CDR3 sequence (DNA): TGCAGTGCAACCCCCCTAGCGAGAGAGACCCAGTACTTC.

This clonotype has a count of ten or more. The chain uses TRBV7-9 and TRBJ2-5; D unclear. This CDR3 spans 14 amino acids. The ends were cut back, 4 bases at V and 0 bases at J, with 9 bases in the middle. Germline values: CDR1 SEHNR, CDR2 FQNEAQ (reference sequence). The chain's CDR3 is CASSSTRYQETQYF. The CDR3 DNA reads TGTGCCAGCAGCTCGACTCGCTACCAAGAGACCCAGTACTTC.

At least ten counts were recorded for this clonotype. The V call is TRBV20-1, the J call TRBJ2-3, with D possibly TRBD1 on 6 matching bases. Germline V gene data show CDR1 as DFQATT and CDR2 as SNEGSKA (reference sequence). CDR3 length equals 14 residues. V gave up 1 base and J gave up 0 bases, with 8 bases separating them. CDR3 DNA: TGCAGTGCTAGAGGGACAGCTAGCACAGATACGCAGTATTTT. It yields the protein CSARGTASTDTQYF.

The chain is built from TRBV4-1 and TRBJ1-6; D may be TRBD1 (5 bases). Germline V CDR1 and CDR2: MGHRA, YSYEKL. V was pared by 0 bases and J by 10 bases, with 13 bases between. The CDR3 is made up of 15 amino acids. The CDR3 sequence: CASSQERPGRSPLHF. The DNA of the CDR3 is TGCGCCAGCAGCCAAGAGAGGCCAGGGCGGTCACCCCTCCACTTT.

Many counts were recorded for this clonotype. The chain employs TRBV19 and TRBJ1-2; D not resolved. Germline V lookup: CDR1 LNHDA, CDR2 SQIVND (reference sequence). This CDR3 contains 12 residues. Trimming removed 4 bases at V and 2 bases at J, with 5 bases between. The CDR3 is CASSRDNYGYTF. The CDR3 bases are TGTGCCAGTAGTAGAGACAACTATGGCTACACCTTC. Based on the CDR3 plus reference TRBV19 and TRBJ1-2, the full variable domain is DGGITQSPKYLFRKEGQNVTLSCEQNLNHDAMYWYRQDPGQGLRLIYYSQIVNDFQKGDIAEGYSVSREKKESFPLTVTSAQKNPTAFYLCASSRDNYGYTFGSGTRLTVV.

In its sample, this clonotype was seen many times. The gene calls are TRBV20-1 and TRBJ1-5, with D unresolved. The germline V gene encodes CDR1 DFQATT and CDR2 SNEGSKA (reference sequence). V was pared by 3 bases and J by 0 bases, with 6 bases between. This CDR3 is 13 amino acids long. The CDR3 sequence: CSARYDSNQPQHF. CDR3 bases: TGCAGTGCTAGGTACGATAGCAATCAGCCCCAGCATTTT.

This clonotype has a count of ten or more. This chain uses TRBV4-3 with TRBJ1-2, with D hard to call. The CDR3 extends over 14 amino acids. Looked up from germline, CDR1 is LGHNA and CDR2 is YSLEER. Between the trimmed V and J ends, which lost 0 bases and 0 bases, there was a span of 5 bases. Written as DNA, the CDR3 is TGCGCCAGCAGCCAAGAAATTGCTAACTATGGCTACACCTTC. Protein product: CASSQEIANYGYTF.

To note about this clonotype: One base away lies a much larger clone, so this may be a sequencing read error. The chain uses TRBV27 and TRBJ2-2, with D unclear. Germline V gives CDR1 MNHEY, CDR2 SMNVEV (reference sequence). The CDR3 extends over 15 amino acids. CDR3 residues: CANSLWGRVTGELFF. Written as DNA, the CDR3 is TGTGCCAACAGTTTGTGGGGAAGGGTCACCGGGGAGCTGTTTTTT.

Ten or more counts support this clonotype. The chain combines TRBV4-3 with TRBJ2-2; no clear D. The CDR3 runs 14 residues. From germline, CDR1 is LGHNA and CDR2 YSLEER. The V end lost 0 bases, the J end lost 6 bases, and 8 bases lay between the germline ends. The CDR3 DNA follows: TGCGCCAGCAGCCAAGATCAGGTCTCCGGGGAGCTGTTTTTT. It encodes CASSQDQVSGELFF.

This clonotype has a count of ten or more. The chain is built from TRBV20-1 and TRBJ2-7, with 10 bases fitting TRBD2. The length of the CDR3 is 16 residues. CDR1 and CDR2 from the germline V gene are DFQATT and SNEGSKA (reference sequence). V trimming: 2 bases; J trimming: 11 bases; junction bases outside the gene matches: 18. The CDR3 loop reads CSARRAGGPRGSLEYF. The CDR3 DNA reads as TGCAGTGCTAGACGAGCGGGAGGGCCGAGGGGCTCCTTGGAGTACTTC.

This clonotype has at least ten counts. This chain links TRBV25-1 with TRBJ1-2; 7 positions agree with TRBD1. Trimming took 5 bases from V and 4 from J; bases not matched to a gene: 4. CDR3 length: 13 residues. Germline lookup yields CDR1 MGHDK and CDR2 SYGVNS. Written as DNA, the CDR3 is TGTGCCAGCAGTCAGGGGGTGGCCTATGGCTACACCTTC. Its protein product is CASSQGVAYGYTF.

V and J are TRBV5-1 and TRBJ2-1; TRBD2 is a possible D gene (6 bases). This CDR3 is built from 17 residues. V lost 0 bases to trimming and J lost 5 bases, with 18 bases between them. From germline, CDR1 is SGHRS and CDR2 YFSETQ. CDR3 loop: CASSLESSGRRDNEQFF. The CDR3 bases are TGCGCCAGCAGCTTGGAAAGTAGCGGTCGGAGGGACAATGAGCAGTTCTTC.

In its sample, this clonotype was seen a few times. The chain carries TRBV7-2 and TRBJ1-2; D unresolved. V gave up 5 bases and J gave up 8 bases, with 12 bases separating them. Germline CDR1 is SGHTA and CDR2 is FQGNSA. The CDR3 consists of 12 residues. In DNA form, the CDR3 reads TGTGCCAGCAGCATCCGCCGGTTGGGCTACACCTTC. Translating it yields CASSIRRLGYTF.

This clonotype was counted ten times or more. This chain's CDR3 is CSVGAGVGANVLTF. The CDR3 DNA sequence: TGCAGCGTTGGGGCGGGGGTCGGGGCCAACGTCCTGACTTTC. This sequence joins TRBV29-1 and TRBJ2-6; 7 bases fit TRBD2. The length of the CDR3 is 14 residues. Per the germline V gene, CDR1 is SQVTM and CDR2 is ANQGSEA. V shed 4 bases and J 4 bases; nucleotides not matched to a gene: 4.

The sample holds many counts of this clonotype. V and J are TRBV7-3 and TRBJ1-6, with TRBD1 matching 8 bases. Trimming took 3 bases from V and 8 from J; bases not matched to a gene: 6. The CDR3 has 15 amino acids. Germline lookup yields CDR1 SGHTA and CDR2 FQGTGA. The CDR3 is CASSFGRQGYSPLHF. CDR3 sequence (DNA): TGTGCCAGCAGCTTTGGTCGACAGGGGTATTCACCCCTCCACTTT.

This clonotype has a count of ten or more. The chain combines TRBV10-3 with TRBJ2-3; the D call may be TRBD1 or TRBD2 (5 bases each). Between the trimmed V and J ends, which lost 6 bases and 2 bases, there was a span of 12 bases. Germline assignment: CDR1 ENHRY and CDR2 SYGVKD. The CDR3 runs 14 residues. The CDR3 here is CAIRWDGNTDTQYF. In nucleotides, the CDR3 is TGTGCCATCAGGTGGGACGGTAACACAGATACGCAGTATTTT.